Following are 30 T cell receptor beta chains from one sample sequenced in a study of cytomegalovirus exposure and HLA in healthy donors. It was with 60 Vbeta and 13 Jbeta primers that the PCR ran. Libraries were prepared by immunoSEQ multiplex PCR; TCRdb keeps only in-frame clonotypes and omits some of them. The clone table shows 55,000 to 75,000 clones, with the ten largest holding 3.5% to 4%. Input material: PBMCs. These receptors were obtained from a male donor in good health and CMV-seronegative.

This chain links TRBV19 with TRBJ2-2; D may be TRBD1 (5 bases). The CDR3 loop spans 15 amino acids. Trimming stripped 3 bases from V and 0 bases from J, with 8 bases between. CDR1 is LNHDA and CDR2 is SQIVND in the germline V gene (reference sequence). CDR3 loop: CASSMQGSNTGELFF. CDR3 nucleotide sequence: TGTGCCAGTAGTATGCAGGGCTCGAACACCGGGGAGCTGTTTTTT. Complete variable domain (other parts from reference TRBV19 and TRBJ2-2): DGGITQSPKYLFRKEGQNVTLSCEQNLNHDAMYWYRQDPGQGLRLIYYSQIVNDFQKGDIAEGYSVSREKKESFPLTVTSAQKNPTAFYLCASSMQGSNTGELFFGEGSRLTVL.

This rearrangement joins TRBV7-2 to TRBJ2-3, with a weak D call TRBD2 (5 bases). Germline V CDR1 and CDR2: SGHTA, FQGNSA. V lost 0 bases to trimming and J lost 0 bases, with 7 bases between them. The CDR3 has 15 amino acids. The CDR3 nucleotides read TGTGCCAGCAGCTTAGCGAGGACTAGCACAGATACGCAGTATTTT. Translating gives CASSLARTSTDTQYF.

The rearrangement uses TRBV28 and TRBJ1-2; no clear D. CDR1 MDHEN and CDR2 SYDVKM come from the germline V gene. V dropped 6 bases and J dropped 8 bases, with 13 bases sitting between them. The CDR3 covers 12 residues. CDR3 DNA sequence: TGTGCCAGCAGCCGACGGGTCGGCGGCTACACCTTC. This sequence encodes CASSRRVGGYTF.

J is TRBJ2-5 and V is TRBV5-1; D unresolved. The V end lost 0 bases, the J end lost 3 bases, and 6 bases lay between the germline ends. Germline loops: CDR1 SGHRS, CDR2 YFSETQ. CDR3 length equals 13 residues. The DNA of the CDR3 is TGCGCCAGCAGCTTGGACAACGAAGAGACCCAGTACTTC. It is translated as CASSLDNEETQYF. Filled out from reference TRBV5-1 and TRBJ2-5, the complete variable domain reads KAGVTQTPRYLIKTRGQQVTLSCSPISGHRSVSWYQQTPGQGLQFLFEYFSETQRNKGNFPGRFSGRQFSNSRSEMNVSTLELGDSALYLCASSLDNEETQYFGPGTRLLVL.

This chain uses TRBV2 with TRBJ2-7, with 8 bases lining up with TRBD1. Germline assignment: CDR1 SNHLY and CDR2 FYNNEI. This CDR3 contains 13 residues. After removal of 6 bases from V and 3 bases from J, the junction contained 4 bases not matched to a gene. The CDR3, as DNA: TGTGCCAGCAGAACCGACAGGGGCTACGAGCAGTACTTC. Translation gives CASRTDRGYEQYF.

The chain couples TRBV28 to TRBJ1-3; TRBD1 agrees at 10 bases. The J segment lost 2 bases and the V segment lost 5 bases, leaving 3 bases of the junction unmatched. Germline-derived CDR1 and CDR2 are MDHEN and SYDVKM. This CDR3 has 15 residues. CDR3 DNA sequence: TGTGCCAGCAGTAAGGACAGGGGGACTGGAAACACCATATATTTT. It encodes CASSKDRGTGNTIYF.

The V and J genes are TRBV19 and TRBJ2-1; maybe TRBD2 (5 bases). The CDR3 covers 15 residues. From germline, CDR1 is LNHDA and CDR2 SQIVND (reference sequence). Trimming removed 4 bases from V and 0 bases from J, with 10 bases in between. CDR3 coding DNA: TGTGCCAGTAGTAGAGGAGCGGCCTCCTACAATGAGCAGTTCTTC. Residues: CASSRGAASYNEQFF.

The rearrangement links TRBV28 to TRBJ2-3; 16 positions agree with TRBD2. With V trimmed by 5 bases and J by 2 bases, 19 bases remained unmatched. CDR1 is MDHEN, CDR2 SYDVKM, per germline. The CDR3 is made up of 22 amino acids. In DNA form, the CDR3 reads TGTGCCAGCAGTCCGGGGCTTACCGGGACTAGCGGGAGGGCCGGACACACAGATACGCAGTATTTT. The encoded protein is CASSPGLTGTSGRAGHTDTQYF. The variable domain in full, with the rest retrieved from reference TRBV28 and TRBJ2-3, is DVKVTQSSRYLVKRTGEKVFLECVQDMDHENMFWYRQDPGLGLRLIYFSYDVKMKEKGDIPEGYSVSREKKERFSLILESASTNQTSMYLCASSPGLTGTSGRAGHTDTQYFGPGTRLTVL.

V and J are TRBV7-9 and TRBJ2-7; TRBD2 matches at 8 bases. Trimming took 5 bases from V and 1 from J; bases not matched to a gene: 7. This CDR3 spans 15 amino acids. The germline V gene has CDR1 SEHNR and CDR2 FQNEAQ (reference sequence). For the CDR3, the DNA is TGTGCCAGCAGCCCCCGTCGGGGGGGATCCTACGAGCAGTACTTC. Translated: CASSPRRGGSYEQYF.

The J gene is TRBJ2-7, the V gene TRBV21-1; the table's D call, TRBD1, was not checked against the DNA. TRBV21-1 is recorded as a pseudogene. This CDR3 has 14 amino acids. The CDR3 protein is CARADREPIYEQYF. Written as DNA, the CDR3 is TGTGCCAGAGCCGACAGGGAACCAATCTACGAGCAGTACTTC.

This rearrangement joins TRBV5-6 to TRBJ2-7, with 7 bases fitting TRBD2. The CDR3 length is 14 residues. Trimming at V came to 4 bases and at J to 7 bases, leaving 11 bases not matched to a gene. Looked up from germline, CDR1 is SGHDT and CDR2 is YYEEEE. The CDR3 loop is CASSGGRGGQEQYF. The CDR3 bases are TGTGCCAGCAGCGGGGGGAGGGGCGGTCAAGAGCAGTACTTC.

V is TRBV7-2 and J is TRBJ2-5; D perhaps matches TRBD1 (6 bases). This CDR3 is 15 amino acids long. Between the trimmed V and J ends, which lost 5 bases and 5 bases, there was a span of 18 bases. Per the germline V gene, CDR1 is SGHTA and CDR2 is FQGNSA. DNA for the CDR3: TGTGCCAGCAGCCCACCCTCGGGGCAGGGGGAGACCCAGTACTTC. Its protein is CASSPPSGQGETQYF.

The chain links TRBV5-1 to TRBJ1-2; the D gene is possibly TRBD1 (5 bases). This CDR3 region has 12 residues. CDR1 is SGHRS, CDR2 YFSETQ, per germline. V lost 3 bases to trimming and J lost 11 bases, with 14 bases between them. CDR3 nucleotides: TGCGCCAGCAGCTCAGACAGTTTCGGTTACACCTTC. It is translated as CASSSDSFGYTF.

This chain connects TRBV4-1 to TRBJ2-5; D remains unclear. Looked up from germline, CDR1 is MGHRA and CDR2 is YSYEKL. CDR3 length: 13 residues. Deletions cut 4 bases from V and 5 bases from J, with 11 bases between. This CDR3 reads CASSRWQKETQYF. In DNA, the CDR3 is TGCGCCAGCAGCCGATGGCAGAAGGAGACCCAGTACTTC.

CDR3 in amino acids: CASSVSRESYGYTF. For the CDR3, the DNA is TGTGCCAGCTCAGTGTCCAGGGAAAGCTATGGCTACACCTTC. This chain connects TRBV18 to TRBJ1-2; the D gene is possibly TRBD1 (5 bases). V was trimmed by 5 bases and J by 4 bases, leaving 14 bases between them. The CDR3 length is 14 residues. The germline CDR1 and CDR2 sequences are KGHSH and LQKENI.

This rearrangement joins TRBV27 to TRBJ1-2; 7 nucleotides line up with TRBD1. This CDR3 comprises 15 residues. The J segment lost 5 bases and the V segment lost 4 bases, leaving 10 bases of the junction unmatched. Germline V gene data show CDR1 as MNHEY and CDR2 as SMNVEV (reference sequence). The CDR3 region is CASSSSDRAGYGYTF. DNA of the CDR3: TGTGCCAGCAGTTCCTCCGACAGGGCTGGATATGGCTACACCTTC.

The chain joins TRBV30 to TRBJ1-1; D is uncertain. This CDR3 spans 13 amino acids. CDR1 and CDR2 (germline): GTSNPN, SVGIG (reference sequence). V was cut by 0 bases and J by 3 bases, with 8 bases left in between. CDR3 protein: CAWSVSRYTEAFF. CDR3 bases: TGTGCCTGGAGTGTATCCAGGTACACTGAAGCTTTCTTT.

The chain links TRBV6-1 to TRBJ2-7, with D perhaps matching TRBD2 (5 bases). From germline, CDR1 is MNHNS and CDR2 SASEGT. Trimming took off 3 bases at V and 3 bases at J, with 15 bases between the two ends. The CDR3 covers 15 residues. Here the CDR3 DNA reads TGTGCCAGCAGTGAGCGGACTCAGAGGGACTACGAGCAGTACTTC. Translated: CASSERTQRDYEQYF.

The genes are TRBV29-1 and TRBJ1-1; D call uncertain. The CDR3 spans 12 residues. Germline CDR1 is SQVTM and CDR2 is ANQGSEA. With 1 base removed from V and 8 bases from J, the gap between germline ends came to 11 bases. The CDR3 DNA is TGCAGCGTTGAAGGTGGACTGGAAGAAGCTTTCTTT. Amino acid sequence: CSVEGGLEEAFF. The full variable domain, its missing parts supplied by reference TRBV29-1 and TRBJ1-1, is SAVISQKPSRDICQRGTSLTIQCQVDSQVTMMFWYRQQPGQSLTLIATANQGSEATYESGFVIDKFPISRPNLTFSTLTVSNMSPEDSSIYLCSVEGGLEEAFFGQGTRLTVV.

The chain links TRBV7-9 to TRBJ2-3, with 8 bases matching TRBD1. V was pared by 3 bases and J by 8 bases, with 7 bases of the junction left unmatched. The CDR3 runs to 14 residues. Germline values: CDR1 SEHNR, CDR2 FQNEAQ (reference sequence). CDR3 nucleotides: TGTGCCAGCAGCTTGACAGGGGCTCCGGGTACGCAGTATTTT. Protein product: CASSLTGAPGTQYF.

V is TRBV6-6 and J is TRBJ1-2; TRBD1 agrees at 10 bases. V was pared by 8 bases and J by 10 bases, with 13 bases of the junction left unmatched. The CDR3 has 14 residues. Germline V gives CDR1 MNHNY, CDR2 SVGAGI (reference sequence). CDR3 nucleotides: TGTGCCAGCGGGGACAGGGGTAGGGCCCTGCCCTACACCTTC. It is translated as CASGDRGRALPYTF.

The chain is built from TRBV15 and TRBJ1-1; TRBD1 might be the D (6 bases). Germline V gives CDR1 LNHNV, CDR2 YYDKDF (reference sequence). This CDR3 spans 15 amino acids. V dropped 0 bases and J dropped 6 bases, with 14 bases sitting between them. CDR3: CATSRDGRGGSEAFF. CDR3 sequence (DNA): TGTGCCACCAGCAGAGATGGGAGAGGGGGATCTGAAGCTTTCTTT.

The chain couples TRBV7-2 to TRBJ2-5, with D possibly TRBD1 on 5 matching bases. This CDR3 contains 14 residues. Trimming removed 3 bases from V and 2 bases from J, with 10 bases in between. Germline CDR1 reads SGHTA; CDR2 reads FQGNSA. CDR3 loop: CASSFQGSQETQYF. The DNA for the CDR3 is TGTGCCAGCAGCTTTCAGGGCAGTCAAGAGACCCAGTACTTC.

The chain carries TRBV7-2 and TRBJ2-1; no clear D. The CDR3 is 15 residues long. Germline V lookup: CDR1 SGHTA, CDR2 FQGNSA. V was cut by 7 bases and J by 5 bases, with 18 bases left in between. The CDR3 region is CASKLMGSTDNEQFF. The CDR3 nucleotides are TGTGCCAGCAAATTAATGGGCAGCACCGACAATGAGCAGTTCTTC. Filled out from reference TRBV7-2 and TRBJ2-1, the complete variable domain reads GAGVSQSPSNKVTEKGKDVELRCDPISGHTALYWYRQSLGQGLEFLIYFQGNSAPDKSGLPSDRFSAERTGGSVSTLTIQRTQQEDSAVYLCASKLMGSTDNEQFFGPGTRLTVL.

This chain's CDR3 is CASSQDKRRLSAYEQYF. In nucleotides, the CDR3 is TGTGCCAGCAGCCAAGATAAACGACGCCTGAGCGCCTACGAGCAGTACTTC. This sequence joins TRBV4-2 and TRBJ2-7; D remains unclear. CDR1 is LGHNA and CDR2 is YNFKEQ in the germline V gene. CDR3 length: 17 amino acids. Deletions cut 0 bases from V and 2 bases from J, with 17 bases between.

The J gene is TRBJ2-7, the V gene TRBV5-1, with 9 bases matching TRBD1. This CDR3 is built from 15 residues. Germline CDR1 SGHRS, CDR2 YFSETQ. With 2 bases clipped from V and 6 bases from J, the junction kept 9 bases outside the gene matches. The CDR3 DNA reads TGCGCCAGCAGCTTCGGAGGGACAGGGTTTAGCGAGCAGTACTTC. It translates to CASSFGGTGFSEQYF. The full variable domain, with the rest looked up from reference TRBV5-1 and TRBJ2-7, is KAGVTQTPRYLIKTRGQQVTLSCSPISGHRSVSWYQQTPGQGLQFLFEYFSETQRNKGNFPGRFSGRQFSNSRSEMNVSTLELGDSALYLCASSFGGTGFSEQYFGPGTRLTVT.

This CDR3 reads CASSLFASYGYTF. For the CDR3, the DNA is TGTGCCAGCAGCTTGTTCGCCAGCTATGGCTACACCTTC. This chain links TRBV5-6 with TRBJ1-2; no clear D. This CDR3 is built from 13 residues. Germline V CDR1 and CDR2: SGHDT, YYEEEE. V was clipped by 1 base and J by 4 bases, with 8 bases between them.

This chain links TRBV7-3 with TRBJ1-3; 8 bases align to TRBD1. The CDR3 runs to 16 residues. Germline V gene lookup returns CDR1 SGHTA and CDR2 FQGTGA. J lost 0 bases, V lost 5 bases, and 6 bases had no gene match. The CDR3 reads CASSPDRALSGNTIYF. Here the CDR3 DNA reads TGTGCCAGCAGCCCGGACAGGGCTCTCTCTGGAAACACCATATATTTT.

The V call is TRBV19, the J call TRBJ1-5, with D possibly TRBD1 on 5 matching bases. This CDR3 is built from 14 residues. V lost 1 base, J lost 6 bases, and 10 bases lay in between. Germline assignment: CDR1 LNHDA and CDR2 SQIVND (reference sequence). CDR3 nucleotides: TGTGCCAGTAGTATAGGGGGCGGTCCTCAGCCCCAGCATTTT. This codes for CASSIGGGPQPQHF.

The chain carries TRBV5-6 and TRBJ2-7; the D gene is possibly TRBD2 (6 bases). The CDR3 loop spans 12 amino acids. The V end lost 4 bases, the J end lost 7 bases, and 12 bases lay between the germline ends. Per germline, CDR1 SGHDT and CDR2 YYEEEE. DNA of the CDR3: TGTGCCAGCAGCCGGGGAGGATGGGAGCAGTACTTC. It yields the protein CASSRGGWEQYF.